These 6 T cell receptor beta chains were sequenced from one sample in a study of T cell responses to AZD1222 COVID-19 vaccine. Produced via immunoSEQ multiplex PCR; TCRdb's table is partial and in-frame only. The sample includes tens of thousands of clones, about four fifths seen only once; the top ten take around an eighth. The sequencing used peripheral blood, collected on day 0 of AZD1222 vaccination. These receptors all stem from an adult in good health.

The V and J genes are TRBV28 and TRBJ1-2; 7 positions agree with TRBD1. CDR1 MDHEN and CDR2 SYDVKM come from the germline V gene. J lost 8 bases, V lost 8 bases, and 14 bases had no gene match. The CDR3 consists of 14 residues. The CDR3 DNA follows: TGTGCCAGCTCGGAGGCAGGGGGTTTGTTGGGCTACACCTTC. Its protein is CASSEAGGLLGYTF.

This clone has just one count. This chain links TRBV10-3 with TRBJ1-5; 8 nucleotides align to TRBD1. Germline loops: CDR1 ENHRY, CDR2 SYGVKD. The CDR3 contains 15 residues. V dropped 4 bases and J dropped 2; count of bases not matched to a gene: 4. CDR3 bases: TGTGCCATCAGTGGGCAGGGGGCAGGCAATCAGCCCCAGCATTTT. Amino acids: CAISGQGAGNQPQHF.

This rearrangement joins TRBV27 to TRBJ1-5; TRBD1 aligns across 8 bases. This CDR3 comprises 13 residues. Trimming took 6 bases from V and 6 from J; bases not matched to a gene: 4. The germline CDR1 and CDR2 sequences are MNHEY and SMNVEV (reference sequence). CDR3 region: CASSDRGGQPQHF. Here the CDR3 DNA reads TGTGCCAGCAGCGACAGGGGAGGTCAGCCCCAGCATTTT.

The genes are TRBV11-2 and TRBJ2-7, with a weak D call TRBD1 (5 bases). CDR3 length: 15 residues. CDR1 and CDR2 (germline): SGHAT, FQNNGV. V was cut by 2 bases and J by 0 bases, with 11 bases left in between. The CDR3 DNA sequence: TGTGCCAGCAGCTTATCAGGGTCCTACTCCTACGAGCAGTACTTC. This gives the protein CASSLSGSYSYEQYF. The full variable domain, in which reference TRBV11-2 and TRBJ2-7 provide the parts outside the CDR3, is EAGVAQSPRYKIIEKRQSVAFWCNPISGHATLYWYQQILGQGPKLLIQFQNNGVVDDSQLPKDRFSAERLKGVDSTLKIQPAKLEDSAVYLCASSLSGSYSYEQYFGPGTRLTVT.

The chain joins TRBV7-2 to TRBJ2-7; 8 positions match TRBD1. J gave up 3 bases and V 3 bases, and 7 bases lay outside the gene matches. The CDR3 spans 15 residues. CDR1 and CDR2 (germline): SGHTA, FQGNSA. This CDR3 is CASSFLRDRLYEQYF. The CDR3 DNA follows: TGTGCCAGCAGCTTTCTCCGGGACAGGCTCTACGAGCAGTACTTC.

The chain uses TRBV5-6 and TRBJ1-4; TRBD1 matches 7 bases. The germline V gene has CDR1 SGHDT and CDR2 YYEEEE. V gave up 3 bases and J gave up 3 bases; unmatched junction bases: 5. This CDR3 is built from 15 residues. CDR3 sequence (DNA): TGTGCCAGCAGCTGGGGGACAGTGTCTAATGAAAAACTGTTTTTT. Translation gives CASSWGTVSNEKLFF.